This TCR beta chain was documented in a study of blood T cells in healthy people across ages. General observations from the study: Strong correlation was found linking TCR beta diversity to naive T cell percentage. Researchers deemed the diversity estimates from one million T cells underestimates.

The CDR3 consists of 16 residues. Germline V gene lookup returns CDR1 SGHTA and CDR2 FQGTGA. The V segment lost 0 bases and the J segment 4 bases; nucleotides outside the gene matches: 6. Extractions gave at least 6 micrograms of total RNA per sample. A sample-barcoded 5' primer and a J-beta primer mix were used in a second PCR of about 7 to 12 cycles. TCRdb called the 5' RACE reads again in MiXCR, with one record for every CDR3 protein. Of around 870,000 distinct CDR3 sequences detected, roughly 26% appear once; the ten largest clones hold 17%. About this clonotype itself: Its antigen is not identified.

Sequenced material: blood. The clonotype was recovered from a woman older than 75 in good health. The chain couples TRBV7-3 to TRBJ2-1; 7 bases align to TRBD2. CDR3 in DNA: TGTGCCAGCAGCTTAACGGCGGGAGCTTCATACAATGAGCAGTTCTTC. Translated, it gives CASSLTAGASYNEQFF.